A single sample is the source of the 27 T cell receptor beta chains below, sequenced in a study of blood T cells in healthy people across ages. The authors ran a second PCR of roughly 6 to 12 cycles using a sample-barcoded 5' primer and a J-beta primer mix. TCRdb reanalysed the 5' RACE reads using MiXCR and keeps one entry per CDR3 protein. The table includes about 1.4 million distinct CDR3 sequences, roughly 64% detected once. Sequenced input: blood. The receptors were gathered from a man younger than 30 in good health.

The V call is TRBV10-3, the J call TRBJ2-1, with D unresolved. Per germline, CDR1 ENHRY and CDR2 SYGVKD. The ends were cut back, 3 bases at V and 10 bases at J, with 10 bases in the middle. This CDR3 comprises 12 residues. The CDR3 sequence is CAISDSGREQFF. The CDR3 DNA follows: TGTGCCATCAGTGACTCCGGGCGGGAGCAGTTCTTC.

V is TRBV5-6 and J is TRBJ2-5, with a weak D call TRBD2 (5 bases). Germline lookup yields CDR1 SGHDT and CDR2 YYEEEE. This CDR3 has 13 residues. V was shortened by 2 bases and J by 10 bases, with 15 bases between the two germline ends. This CDR3 reads CASSFHGPRDQYF. CDR3 DNA sequence: TGTGCCAGCAGCTTTCATGGACCTCGGGACCAGTACTTC.

Only a few counts were recorded for this clonotype. The rearrangement uses TRBV12-3 or TRBV12-4 and TRBJ2-7; 8 nucleotides agree with TRBD2. The CDR3 contains 13 residues. After removal of 3 bases from V and 3 bases from J, the junction contained 1 base not matched to a gene. The DNA for the CDR3 is TGTGCCAGCAGTTTCGGGGGGGACTACGAGCAGTACTTC. Its protein product is CASSFGGDYEQYF.

For this clonotype: Germline and junction disagree at one end, which may indicate a read error. V gene TRBV27 combines with J gene TRBJ2-1; D remains ambiguous. Looked up from germline, CDR1 is MNHEY and CDR2 is SMNVEV (reference sequence). The CDR3 is 18 amino acids. CDR3 coding DNA: TGTGCCAGCAGTTTATTAAACGGGTCTCGTCAGTCCTTCAATGAGCAGTTCTTC. This sequence encodes CASSLLNGSRQSFNEQFF.

Here the CDR3 reads CASSYRGLNNEQYF. CDR3 DNA: TGTGCCAGCAGTTACCGGGGGCTGAATAACGAGCAGTACTTC. The J gene is TRBJ2-7, the V gene TRBV6-2 or TRBV6-3; TRBD1 or TRBD2 may be the D gene (6 bases each). Trimming left V 2 bases short and J 5 bases short, with 13 bases between. Germline CDR1 MNHEY, CDR2 SVGEGT. This CDR3 contains 14 residues.

This chain joins TRBV18 and TRBJ2-7; 7 bases are shared with TRBD1. CDR1 is KGHSH and CDR2 is LQKENI in the germline V gene. The CDR3 runs 15 residues. The ends lost 3 bases at V and 3 bases at J; junction bases unmatched: 8. CDR3 coding DNA: TGTGCCAGCTCACCTATCGACAGGGTAGGCTACGAGCAGTACTTC. Translation gives CASSPIDRVGYEQYF.

This clonotype was recorded only once. J is TRBJ2-3 and V is TRBV15; D is unclear. This CDR3 region has 15 residues. With 3 bases removed from V and 2 bases from J, the gap between germline ends came to 12 bases. Germline V gene sequence: CDR1 LNHNV, CDR2 YYDKDF (reference sequence). The DNA for the CDR3 is TGTGCCACCAGCAGTCCGACGCGGAACACAGATACGCAGTATTTT. It specifies CATSSPTRNTDTQYF.

The chain uses TRBV6-5 and TRBJ1-2, with 9 bases fitting TRBD1. Germline V CDR1 and CDR2: MNHEY, SVGAGI. Trimming cost V 0 bases and J 4 bases; bases outside gene matches: 3. The CDR3 is made up of 15 amino acids. The CDR3 protein is CASSYSGTGPYGYTF. The CDR3 DNA reads as TGTGCCAGCAGTTACTCGGGGACAGGGCCCTATGGCTACACCTTC.

CDR3 bases: TGTGCCAGCAGCCCTGTGGGGGGGGGAAATAATTCACCCCTCCACTTT. It codes for CASSPVGGGNNSPLHF. The J gene is TRBJ1-6, the V gene TRBV12-3 or TRBV12-4; TRBD1 is a possible D gene (5 bases). This CDR3 region has 16 residues. V dropped 6 bases and J dropped 5 bases, with 17 bases sitting between them.

The chain's CDR3 is CASSFAEGGDEQYF. CDR3 in DNA: TGTGCCAGCAGCTTTGCGGAGGGTGGCGACGAGCAGTACTTC. The rearrangement uses TRBV7-9 and TRBJ2-7; D is possibly TRBD2 (6 bases). Looked up from germline, CDR1 is SEHNR and CDR2 is FQNEAQ (reference sequence). Trimming cost V 3 bases and J 5 bases, with 14 bases left between them. The CDR3 has 14 residues. Variable domain in full (rest from reference TRBV7-9 and TRBJ2-7): DTGVSQNPRHKITKRGQNVTFRCDPISEHNRLYWYRQTLGQGPEFLTYFQNEAQLEKSRLLSDRFSAERPKGSFSTLEIQRTEQGDSAMYLCASSFAEGGDEQYFGPGTRLTVT.

The genes are TRBV29-1 and TRBJ2-2; no definite D call. This CDR3 is 13 amino acids long. Germline lookup yields CDR1 SQVTM and CDR2 ANQGSEA. Trimming took off 2 bases at V and 6 bases at J, with 10 bases between the two ends. The CDR3 nucleotides read TGCAGCGTTGAACCCCGTCGACCCGGGGAGCTGTTTTTT. It is translated as CSVEPRRPGELFF.

This clonotype was seen a single time. This chain joins TRBV27 and TRBJ1-1, with D possibly TRBD1 on 5 matching bases. The germline V gene has CDR1 MNHEY and CDR2 SMNVEV (reference sequence). Deletions cut 8 bases from V and 5 bases from J, with 12 bases between. There are 12 residues in the CDR3. The CDR3 loop is CASRGGWTEAFF. CDR3 nucleotides: TGTGCCAGCCGGGGGGGTTGGACTGAAGCTTTCTTT.

DNA of the CDR3: TGTGCCAGCAGCCGCGGTAGCTCATCAGCTTACGAGCAGTACTTC. This codes for CASSRGSSSAYEQYF. The chain recombines TRBV11-2 with TRBJ2-5; unclear D gene. The DNA end lines up better with TRBJ2-7; the J call may be wrong. CDR1 SGHAT and CDR2 FQNNGV come from the germline V gene. The CDR3 is made up of 15 amino acids.

The chain links TRBV6-4 to TRBJ1-4, with D perhaps TRBD1 (5 bases). CDR3 length: 14 amino acids. CDR1 is MRHNA and CDR2 is SNTAGT in the germline V gene. With 6 bases removed from V and 2 bases from J, the gap between germline ends came to 10 bases. CDR3 residues: CASRSTATNEKLFF. The CDR3 DNA is TGTGCCAGCAGGTCGACAGCTACTAATGAAAAACTGTTTTTT.

The chain carries TRBV14 and TRBJ1-2; weak D call: TRBD1 (6 bases). This CDR3 is 12 amino acids long. V was shortened by 8 bases and J by 7 bases, with 14 bases between the two germline ends. Germline V gene lookup returns CDR1 SGHDN and CDR2 FVKESK. In nucleotides, the CDR3 is TGTGCCAGCCGCAGGACAGAGGGTGGCTACACCTTC. It translates to CASRRTEGGYTF.

This clonotype was picked up a small number of times. V gene TRBV20-1 combines with J gene TRBJ1-5; D is unclear. Per the germline V gene, CDR1 is DFQATT and CDR2 is SNEGSKA (reference sequence). V dropped 6 bases and J dropped 3 bases, with 15 bases sitting between them. The CDR3 is 14 residues long. The CDR3 protein is CSASRLEPNQPQHF. CDR3 bases: TGCAGTGCATCACGACTCGAACCCAATCAGCCCCAGCATTTT.

V and J are TRBV27 and TRBJ2-1; 9 nucleotides line up with TRBD2. Germline-derived CDR1 and CDR2 are MNHEY and SMNVEV (reference sequence). This CDR3 region has 15 residues. Trimming took 2 bases from V and 8 from J; bases not matched to a gene: 7. CDR3 in amino acids: CASSLKGGGAHEQFF. In DNA form, the CDR3 reads TGTGCCAGCAGTTTAAAAGGCGGGGGGGCCCATGAGCAGTTCTTC.

This clonotype was seen only once. A junction end diverges from the germline sequence, so it may reflect a read error. CDR3 region: CSVRGGRPNFSF. CDR3 coding DNA: TGCAGCGTGCGAGGGGGCAGGCCCAACTTTAGCTTT. The chain is built from TRBV29-1 and TRBJ1-1; TRBD1 matches 7 bases. The CDR3 is 12 residues long. Germline V gene sequence: CDR1 SQVTM, CDR2 ANQGSEA.

The genes are TRBV4-3 and TRBJ2-2; D uncertain. V lost 0 bases and J 13 bases, leaving 21 bases between the germline ends. CDR3 length: 16 amino acids. Germline lookup yields CDR1 LGHNA and CDR2 YSLEER. Here the CDR3 DNA reads TGCGCCAGCAGCCAAGATGTGACGGTGAACACCGGCGGGCTGTTTTTT. It translates to CASSQDVTVNTGGLFF.

This clonotype was counted ten times or more. The chain is built from TRBV4-2 and TRBJ2-7, with 11 bases aligning to TRBD1. Germline V gene lookup returns CDR1 LGHNA and CDR2 YNFKEQ. This CDR3 has 16 amino acids. Unmatched junction bases numbered 4, after V lost 0 bases and J lost 3 bases. This chain's CDR3 is CASSQESGTGGYEQYF. Written as DNA, the CDR3 is TGTGCCAGCAGCCAAGAGTCAGGGACAGGGGGCTACGAGCAGTACTTC.

The chain uses TRBV29-1 and TRBJ2-5; 8 nucleotides agree with TRBD2. The V segment lost 5 bases and the J segment 11 bases; nucleotides outside the gene matches: 19. The CDR3 is made up of 15 amino acids. CDR1 and CDR2 (germline): SQVTM, ANQGSEA. The CDR3 nucleotides read TGCAGCGTTTCTGGGATAGCGGGATACTTTGGAGAGCAGTACTTC. Its protein is CSVSGIAGYFGEQYF.

V and J are TRBV7-9 and TRBJ1-2; D possibly corresponds to TRBD1 (5 bases). With 5 bases removed from V and 6 bases from J, the gap between germline ends came to 19 bases. This CDR3 has 15 residues. In germline, CDR1 is SEHNR, CDR2 FQNEAQ (reference sequence). The CDR3 coding sequence is TGTGCCAGCAGCCCGACAGTGGGATCCCCCCATGGCTACACCTTC. Translation: CASSPTVGSPHGYTF. Filled out from reference TRBV7-9 and TRBJ1-2, the complete variable domain reads DTGVSQNPRHKITKRGQNVTFRCDPISEHNRLYWYRQTLGQGPEFLTYFQNEAQLEKSRLLSDRFSAERPKGSFSTLEIQRTEQGDSAMYLCASSPTVGSPHGYTFGSGTRLTVV.

This clonotype was counted only a few times. This chain connects TRBV6-2 or TRBV6-3 to TRBJ2-7; D uncertain. The CDR3 spans 12 residues. Germline V gene data show CDR1 as MNHEY and CDR2 as SVGEGT. V was pared by 3 bases and J by 4 bases, with 7 bases between. The CDR3 DNA is TGTGCCAGCAGTTATAACGGGTACGAGCAGTACTTC. This sequence encodes CASSYNGYEQYF.

The V gene is TRBV10-3, the J gene TRBJ2-3, with unresolved D. The V end was cut by 6 bases, the J end by 6 bases, with 16 bases between. The germline V gene encodes CDR1 ENHRY and CDR2 SYGVKD. This CDR3 region has 14 residues. This CDR3 is CAISELERADTQYF. In DNA form, the CDR3 reads TGTGCCATCAGCGAACTGGAAAGGGCGGATACGCAGTATTTT.

CDR3 nucleotide sequence: TGCGCCAGCAGCCAGTCGACGGGGGTATCTAATGAGCAGTTCTTC. Encoded protein: CASSQSTGVSNEQFF. The chain is built from TRBV4-3 and TRBJ2-1; D may be TRBD2 (6 bases). The CDR3 runs to 15 residues. Germline loops: CDR1 LGHNA, CDR2 YSLEER. The ends were cut back, 3 bases at V and 7 bases at J, with 16 bases in the middle.

The chain has TRBV29-1 and TRBJ2-1; D might be TRBD1 (5 bases). The CDR3 is made up of 11 amino acids. The germline V gene encodes CDR1 SQVTM and CDR2 ANQGSEA. In nucleotides, the CDR3 is TGCAAGGGGCTATCCTACAATGAGCAGTTCTTC. Its protein is CKGLSYNEQFF.

This chain links TRBV12-3 or TRBV12-4 with TRBJ2-5, with 8 nucleotides matching TRBD2. Unmatched junction bases numbered 7, after V lost 3 bases and J lost 4 bases. CDR3 length: 15 residues. DNA for the CDR3: TGTGCCAGCAGTTTGGACGGGAGGGCCGGAGAGACCCAGTACTTC. This translates into CASSLDGRAGETQYF.